The rows below give T cell receptor beta chains drawn from one sample of a study of blood T cell repertoires in COVID-19. Here immunoSEQ multiplex PCR was the method, and the copy in TCRdb shows in-frame clones only, minus some. The sample consists of roughly 71,000 clones, 88% of them appearing once. Sample: peripheral blood. These receptors all come from a man aged 50-60 years with acute or convalescent COVID-19. The CDR3 runs from the conserved cysteine through the conserved F or W. Fields, in order: CDR3 length, D gene, V gene, clone size, J gene, CDR3 DNA, CDR3 protein. A D gene is named only where the DNA matches it firmly. Clone size, where shown, is once, few, many, or a class for clones that have expanded.

CDR3 length: 15; D gene: TRBD1; V gene: TRBV7-3; clone size: once; J gene: TRBJ2-1; CDR3 DNA: TGTGCCAGCAGCTCGAACAGGGGTGTTAACAATGAGCAGTTCTTC; CDR3 protein: CASSSNRGVNNEQFF
CDR3 length: 15; D gene: NA; V gene: TRBV9; clone size: once; J gene: TRBJ1-3; CDR3 DNA: TGTGCCAGCAGCCCCACAGGGATCCTTGGAAACACCATATATTTT; CDR3 protein: CASSPTGILGNTIYF
CDR3 length: 19; D gene: NA; V gene: TRBV21-1; clone size: NA; J gene: TRBJ1-3; CDR3 DNA: TGTGCCAGCAGCAAAGCGGAGGACAGCTCCCCATACTCTGGAAACACCATATATTTT; CDR3 protein: CASSKAEDSSPYSGNTIYF
CDR3 length: 15; D gene: NA; V gene: TRBV19; clone size: NA; J gene: TRBJ1-5; CDR3 DNA: TGTGCCAGTACCGCATACGAGCCACAGGGCAAGCCCCAGCATTTT; CDR3 protein: CASTAYEPQGKPQHF
CDR3 length: 14; D gene: TRBD1; V gene: TRBV5-1; clone size: NA; J gene: TRBJ1-4; CDR3 DNA: TGCGCCAGCAGCACCGGGACAGGGCGAGAAAAACTGTTTTTT; CDR3 protein: CASSTGTGREKLFF
CDR3 length: 14; D gene: NA; V gene: TRBV18; clone size: once; J gene: TRBJ2-7; CDR3 DNA: TGTGCCAGCTCACCACCGGGGGGGCCGGGCGAGCAGTACTTC; CDR3 protein: CASSPPGGPGEQYF
CDR3 length: 13; D gene: NA; V gene: TRBV7-9; clone size: NA; J gene: TRBJ2-7; CDR3 DNA: TGTGCCAGCAGCCCTCGGGACACCTACGAGCAGTACTTC; CDR3 protein: CASSPRDTYEQYF
CDR3 length: 18; D gene: TRBD2; V gene: TRBV7-2; clone size: NA; J gene: TRBJ2-2; CDR3 DNA: TGTGCCAGCAGCTGGGGCCCCTACGGCGGGGGGGCCCCCGGGGAGCTGTTTTTT; CDR3 protein: CASSWGPYGGGAPGELFF
CDR3 length: 16; D gene: NA; V gene: TRBV7-9; clone size: NA; J gene: TRBJ2-6; CDR3 DNA: TGTGCCAGCAGCTTAAGACAGTCGGCTGGGGCCAACGTCCTGACTTTC; CDR3 protein: CASSLRQSAGANVLTF
CDR3 length: 15; D gene: NA; V gene: TRBV3-1/TRBV3-2; clone size: NA; J gene: TRBJ1-1; CDR3 DNA: TGTGCCAGCAGCCAAGGGATAGGGAGGGACACTGAAGCTTTCTTT; CDR3 protein: CASSQGIGRDTEAFF
CDR3 length: 15; D gene: TRBD1; V gene: TRBV12-5; clone size: NA; J gene: TRBJ1-6; CDR3 DNA: TGTGCTAGTGGTTTTACCGGGACAGGGGTTTCACCCCTCCACTTT; CDR3 protein: CASGFTGTGVSPLHF
CDR3 length: 14; D gene: TRBD1; V gene: TRBV7-3; clone size: NA; J gene: TRBJ1-1; CDR3 DNA: TGTGCCAGCAGCCCGCAGGGGGCGGGAACTGAAGCTTTCTTT; CDR3 protein: CASSPQGAGTEAFF
CDR3 length: 16; D gene: TRBD1; V gene: TRBV9; clone size: NA; J gene: TRBJ2-2; CDR3 DNA: TGTGCCAGCAGGCGGACAGGGAATACGAACACCGGGGAGCTGTTTTTT; CDR3 protein: CASRRTGNTNTGELFF
CDR3 length: 12; D gene: TRBD1; V gene: TRBV12-3/TRBV12-4; clone size: NA; J gene: TRBJ1-1; CDR3 DNA: TGTGCCAGCAGTCAGGGGGCGCGATCAGCTTTCTTT; CDR3 protein: CASSQGARSAFF
CDR3 length: 15; D gene: NA; V gene: TRBV18; clone size: NA; J gene: TRBJ1-6; CDR3 DNA: TGTGCCAGCTCTACCACCCAATCCGGGGGTTCACCCCTCCACTTT; CDR3 protein: CASSTTQSGGSPLHF
CDR3 length: 15; D gene: NA; V gene: TRBV11-2; clone size: NA; J gene: TRBJ1-5; CDR3 DNA: TGTGCCAGCAGCTTAGGTAGTAGGGGAAATCAGCCCCAGCATTTT; CDR3 protein: CASSLGSRGNQPQHF
CDR3 length: 15; D gene: NA; V gene: TRBV10-2; clone size: NA; J gene: TRBJ1-1; CDR3 DNA: TGCGCCAGCAGTGAGTCGAACAGCTATAACACTGAAGCTTTCTTT; CDR3 protein: CASSESNSYNTEAFF
CDR3 length: 14; D gene: NA; V gene: TRBV27; clone size: NA; J gene: TRBJ1-2; CDR3 DNA: TGTGCCAGCAGTAATACTCAGGGGAACTATGGCTACACCTTC; CDR3 protein: CASSNTQGNYGYTF
CDR3 length: 15; D gene: TRBD2; V gene: TRBV7-2; clone size: NA; J gene: TRBJ2-5; CDR3 DNA: TGTGCCAGCAGCCTCAGACTAGCAAGCTCGGAGACCCAGTACTTC; CDR3 protein: CASSLRLASSETQYF
CDR3 length: 14; D gene: NA; V gene: TRBV19; clone size: NA; J gene: TRBJ1-5; CDR3 DNA: TGTGCCACCCACTCCCAGGGCCTCAATCAGCCCCAGCATTTT; CDR3 protein: CATHSQGLNQPQHF
CDR3 length: 15; D gene: TRBD1; V gene: TRBV5-1; clone size: NA; J gene: TRBJ2-7; CDR3 DNA: TGCGCCAGCAGCTGGATGACAGGGGGTCGGAACGAGCAGTACTTC; CDR3 protein: CASSWMTGGRNEQYF
CDR3 length: 15; D gene: NA; V gene: TRBV15; clone size: NA; J gene: TRBJ2-5; CDR3 DNA: TGTGCCACCAGCAGATTGGGGGACACCCAAGAGACCCAGTACTTC; CDR3 protein: CATSRLGDTQETQYF
CDR3 length: 11; D gene: TRBD1; V gene: TRBV20-1; clone size: NA; J gene: TRBJ1-2; CDR3 DNA: TGCAGTGCTCGACAGGGATTAGGCTACACCTTC; CDR3 protein: CSARQGLGYTF
CDR3 length: 14; D gene: NA; V gene: TRBV7-9; clone size: NA; J gene: TRBJ1-2; CDR3 DNA: TGTGCCAGCAGCCCAAGCCTTTTGGACTATGGCTACACCTTC; CDR3 protein: CASSPSLLDYGYTF
CDR3 length: 13; D gene: NA; V gene: TRBV6-5; clone size: NA; J gene: TRBJ1-1; CDR3 DNA: TGTGCCAGCAGCGGACAGCCGAACACTGAAGCTTTCTTT; CDR3 protein: CASSGQPNTEAFF
CDR3 length: 15; D gene: TRBD1; V gene: TRBV2; clone size: NA; J gene: TRBJ2-3; CDR3 DNA: TGTGCCAGCAGTCCGACAGGGGCTGAGACAGATACGCAGTATTTT; CDR3 protein: CASSPTGAETDTQYF
CDR3 length: 19; D gene: TRBD1; V gene: TRBV10-3; clone size: NA; J gene: TRBJ2-5; CDR3 DNA: TGTGCCATCAGTGAATCCCCCGGTAAAAGGGGGCTCCGGGAAGGTACCCAGTACTTC; CDR3 protein: CAISESPGKRGLREGTQYF
CDR3 length: 15; D gene: NA; V gene: TRBV4-1; clone size: NA; J gene: TRBJ1-5; CDR3 DNA: TGCGCCAGCAGCCAGACGCCCCACACGGGTCAGCCCCAGCATTTT; CDR3 protein: CASSQTPHTGQPQHF
CDR3 length: 14; D gene: TRBD2; V gene: TRBV5-6; clone size: NA; J gene: TRBJ2-7; CDR3 DNA: TGTGCCAGCAGCGCAGGGAGGGGCAAGTACGAGCAGTACTTC; CDR3 protein: CASSAGRGKYEQYF
CDR3 length: 13; D gene: NA; V gene: TRBV6-2/TRBV6-3; clone size: NA; J gene: TRBJ1-5; CDR3 DNA: TGTGCCAGCAGTTTCACGGGGAATCAGCCCCAGCATTTT; CDR3 protein: CASSFTGNQPQHF
CDR3 length: 15; D gene: NA; V gene: TRBV11-2; clone size: NA; J gene: TRBJ2-7; CDR3 DNA: TGTGCCAGCAGCTTAGAATGGAGACAGGTCTACGAGCAGTACTTC; CDR3 protein: CASSLEWRQVYEQYF
CDR3 length: 13; D gene: NA; V gene: TRBV6-5; clone size: NA; J gene: TRBJ2-3; CDR3 DNA: TGTGCCAGCAGTTATGGAGGGACAGATACGCAGTATTTT; CDR3 protein: CASSYGGTDTQYF
CDR3 length: 15; D gene: TRBD1; V gene: TRBV9; clone size: NA; J gene: TRBJ1-5; CDR3 DNA: TGTGCCAGCAGCGCCGGACAGGGGCAAAATCAGCCCCAGCATTTT; CDR3 protein: CASSAGQGQNQPQHF
CDR3 length: 15; D gene: TRBD1; V gene: TRBV28; clone size: NA; J gene: TRBJ1-3; CDR3 DNA: TGTGCCAGCAGCAATACAGGGGGGGCTGGAAACACCATATATTTT; CDR3 protein: CASSNTGGAGNTIYF
CDR3 length: 14; D gene: NA; V gene: TRBV6-5; clone size: NA; J gene: TRBJ1-5; CDR3 DNA: TGTGCCAGCAGTTACAACAGAGGCAATCAGCCCCAGCATTTT; CDR3 protein: CASSYNRGNQPQHF
CDR3 length: 16; D gene: NA; V gene: TRBV30; clone size: NA; J gene: TRBJ1-1; CDR3 DNA: TGTGCCTGGAGTAGGGGAGGGGCAACGATGGGGGACGAAGCTTTCTTT; CDR3 protein: CAWSRGGATMGDEAFF
CDR3 length: 15; D gene: NA; V gene: TRBV10-2; clone size: NA; J gene: TRBJ1-6; CDR3 DNA: TGCGCCAGCACCAACGGGGGGGTCGGGAATTCACCCCTCCACTTT; CDR3 protein: CASTNGGVGNSPLHF
CDR3 length: 15; D gene: TRBD1; V gene: TRBV24-1; clone size: NA; J gene: TRBJ2-2; CDR3 DNA: TGTGCCACCAGTGATGCGAGACAGGGGGCCGGGGAGCTGTTTTTT; CDR3 protein: CATSDARQGAGELFF
CDR3 length: 12; D gene: NA; V gene: TRBV6-1; clone size: NA; J gene: TRBJ2-3; CDR3 DNA: TGTGCCAGCAGTGAATGGGCGGATACGCAGTATTTT; CDR3 protein: CASSEWADTQYF
CDR3 length: 15; D gene: TRBD1; V gene: TRBV5-4; clone size: NA; J gene: TRBJ1-4; CDR3 DNA: TGTGCCAGCAGCCGTCGACAGGGGACGCATGAAAAACTGTTTTTT; CDR3 protein: CASSRRQGTHEKLFF
CDR3 length: 14; D gene: NA; V gene: TRBV25-1; clone size: NA; J gene: TRBJ1-1; CDR3 DNA: TGTGCCAGCAGTGAAACAGGGATGAACACTGAAGCTTTCTTT; CDR3 protein: CASSETGMNTEAFF
CDR3 length: 14; D gene: NA; V gene: TRBV7-8; clone size: NA; J gene: TRBJ2-7; CDR3 DNA: TGTGCCAGCAGCTTAGACGGGAGCTCCTACGAGCAGTACTTC; CDR3 protein: CASSLDGSSYEQYF
CDR3 length: 11; D gene: NA; V gene: TRBV12-3/TRBV12-4; clone size: NA; J gene: TRBJ1-1; CDR3 DNA: TGTGCCAGCCGGACAGAAAATGAAGCTTTCTTT; CDR3 protein: CASRTENEAFF
CDR3 length: 15; D gene: NA; V gene: TRBV9; clone size: NA; J gene: TRBJ1-3; CDR3 DNA: TGTGCCAGCAGCGTAGGACAGAACTCTGGAAACACCATATATTTT; CDR3 protein: CASSVGQNSGNTIYF
CDR3 length: 13; D gene: NA; V gene: TRBV20-1; clone size: NA; J gene: TRBJ1-1; CDR3 DNA: TGCAGTGCTAGTGACACATTGAACACTGAAGCTTTCTTT; CDR3 protein: CSASDTLNTEAFF
CDR3 length: 15; D gene: TRBD1; V gene: TRBV9; clone size: NA; J gene: TRBJ1-6; CDR3 DNA: TGTGCCAGCAGCAACCGACAGGGTCATAATTTACCCCTCCACTTT; CDR3 protein: CASSNRQGHNLPLHF
CDR3 length: 14; D gene: TRBD1; V gene: TRBV5-1; clone size: NA; J gene: TRBJ1-1; CDR3 DNA: TGCGCCAGCAGCACCGGGACAGGGGGGGCTGAAGCTTTCTTT; CDR3 protein: CASSTGTGGAEAFF
CDR3 length: 15; D gene: TRBD1; V gene: TRBV18; clone size: NA; J gene: TRBJ1-4; CDR3 DNA: TGTGCCAGCTCACCCCTGGACAGGGCAGGTGAAAAACTGTTTTTT; CDR3 protein: CASSPLDRAGEKLFF
CDR3 length: 13; D gene: NA; V gene: TRBV7-6; clone size: NA; J gene: TRBJ1-2; CDR3 DNA: TGTGCCAGCAGCTTAGGGCCGTCCTATGGCTACACCTTC; CDR3 protein: CASSLGPSYGYTF
CDR3 length: 13; D gene: NA; V gene: TRBV9; clone size: NA; J gene: TRBJ2-2; CDR3 DNA: TGTGCCAGCAGGACAGAGATCACCGGGGAGCTGTTTTTT; CDR3 protein: CASRTEITGELFF
CDR3 length: 14; D gene: NA; V gene: TRBV9; clone size: many; J gene: TRBJ2-7; CDR3 DNA: TGTGCCAGCTCAAGACAGGACGCCGGCGGCGAGCAGTACTTC; CDR3 protein: CASSRQDAGGEQYF